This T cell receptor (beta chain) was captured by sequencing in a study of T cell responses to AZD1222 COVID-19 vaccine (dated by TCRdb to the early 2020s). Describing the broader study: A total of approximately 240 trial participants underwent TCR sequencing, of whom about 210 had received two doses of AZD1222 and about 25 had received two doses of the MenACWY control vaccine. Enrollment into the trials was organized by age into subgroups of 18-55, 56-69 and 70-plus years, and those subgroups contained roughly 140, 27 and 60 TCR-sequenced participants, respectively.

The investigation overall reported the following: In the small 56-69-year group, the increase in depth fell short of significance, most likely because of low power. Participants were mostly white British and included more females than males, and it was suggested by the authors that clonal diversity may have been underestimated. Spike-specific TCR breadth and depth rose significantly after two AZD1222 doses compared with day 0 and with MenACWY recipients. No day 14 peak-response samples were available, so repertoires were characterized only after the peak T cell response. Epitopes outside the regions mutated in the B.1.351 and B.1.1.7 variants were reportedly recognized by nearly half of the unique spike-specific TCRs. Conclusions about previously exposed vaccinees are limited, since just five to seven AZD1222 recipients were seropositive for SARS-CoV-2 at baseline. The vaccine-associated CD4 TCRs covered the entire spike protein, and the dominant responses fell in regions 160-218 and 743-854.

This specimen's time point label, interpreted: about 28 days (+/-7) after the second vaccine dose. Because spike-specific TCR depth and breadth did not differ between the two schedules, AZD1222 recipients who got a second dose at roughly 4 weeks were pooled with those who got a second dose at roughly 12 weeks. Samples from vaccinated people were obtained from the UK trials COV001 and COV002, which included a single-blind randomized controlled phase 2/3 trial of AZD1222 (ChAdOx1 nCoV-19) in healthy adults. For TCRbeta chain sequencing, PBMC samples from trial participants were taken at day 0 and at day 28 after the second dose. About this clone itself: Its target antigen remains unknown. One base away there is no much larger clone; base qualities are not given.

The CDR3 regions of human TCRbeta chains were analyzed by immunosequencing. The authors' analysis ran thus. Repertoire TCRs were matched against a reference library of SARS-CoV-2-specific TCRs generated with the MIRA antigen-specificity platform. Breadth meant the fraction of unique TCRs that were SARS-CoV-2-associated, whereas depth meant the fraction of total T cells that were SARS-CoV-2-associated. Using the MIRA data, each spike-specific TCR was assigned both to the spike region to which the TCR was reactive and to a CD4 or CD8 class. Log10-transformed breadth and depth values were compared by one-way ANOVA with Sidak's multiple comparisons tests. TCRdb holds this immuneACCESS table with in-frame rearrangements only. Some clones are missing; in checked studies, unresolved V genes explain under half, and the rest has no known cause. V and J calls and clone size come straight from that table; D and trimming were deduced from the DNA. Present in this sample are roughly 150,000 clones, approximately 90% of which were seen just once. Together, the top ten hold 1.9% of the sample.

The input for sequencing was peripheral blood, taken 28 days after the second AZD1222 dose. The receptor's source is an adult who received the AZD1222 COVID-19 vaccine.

The base sequence is TGTGCCAGCAGTTCGGGGGCAGGGAGGGGGCCCCAGCATTTT. This is translated as CASSSGAGRGPQHF. The chain links TRBV6-5 with TRBJ1-5, with a weak D call of TRBD1 (6 bases match). The CDR3 has 14 amino acids, counting the end cysteine and phenylalanine. Kept here is only the CDR3 DNA, which spans 42 bases and is read in frame from base 1. CDR1 MNHEY and CDR2 SVGAGI are derived from the germline V gene. Trimming at the junction amounts to 4 bases on V and 9 bases on J, and the germline ends lie 16 bases apart.